This is a list of T cell receptor beta chains from one sample in a study of shared clonotypes between healthy human individuals. Generated by immunoSEQ multiplex PCR, the TCRdb table keeps only in-frame clones and is missing some. Of 550,000 to 850,000 clones listed, around 67% are singletons. The sequenced material came from memory CD4+ T cells sorted from blood. Source of these receptors: a woman aged 25 to 45 in good health. Each CDR3 is given with its conserved first and last residue. A D gene is named only where the DNA matches it firmly. Part of the rows lack a size; the others show once, few, many or a class for expanded clones.

clone size: many
V gene: TRBV6-1
D gene: .
J gene: TRBJ1-2
CDR3 DNA: TGTGCCAGCAGTGAAGATCCGGGACGGAGCTATGGCTACACCTTC
CDR3 protein: CASSEDPGRSYGYTF

clone size: few
V gene: TRBV10-3
D gene: .
J gene: TRBJ2-7
CDR3 DNA: TGTGCCATCAGTGGACTAGGGACAACCTACGAGCAGTACTTC
CDR3 protein: CAISGLGTTYEQYF

clone size: few
V gene: TRBV18
D gene: TRBD2
J gene: TRBJ2-2
CDR3 DNA: TGTGCCAGCTCACCTCTAGCGGGAGCATATGCCGGGGAGCTGTTTTTT
CDR3 protein: CASSPLAGAYAGELFF

clone size: .
V gene: TRBV25-1
D gene: TRBD2
J gene: TRBJ2-1
CDR3 DNA: TGTGCCAGCAGTGTAGCGGGTGGGTCCTACAATGAGCAGTTCTTC
CDR3 protein: CASSVAGGSYNEQFF

clone size: .
V gene: TRBV18
D gene: .
J gene: TRBJ2-2
CDR3 DNA: TGTGCCAGCTCACCCAGACTAAACACCGGGGAGCTGTTTTTT
CDR3 protein: CASSPRLNTGELFF

clone size: .
V gene: TRBV5-1
D gene: .
J gene: TRBJ2-7
CDR3 DNA: TGCGCCAGCAGCTTGACGCCAGGTGAGCAGTACTTC
CDR3 protein: CASSLTPGEQYF

clone size: .
V gene: TRBV9
D gene: .
J gene: TRBJ1-4
CDR3 DNA: TGTGCCAGCAGCCTAGGGACGGGACTTTATGAAAAACTGTTTTTT
CDR3 protein: CASSLGTGLYEKLFF

clone size: many
V gene: TRBV5-1
D gene: .
J gene: TRBJ2-7
CDR3 DNA: TGCGCCAGCAGCTTGGGAGTTCTCGCAGGGCCCAACGAGCAGTACTTC
CDR3 protein: CASSLGVLAGPNEQYF

clone size: .
V gene: TRBV25-1
D gene: .
J gene: TRBJ2-2
CDR3 DNA: TGTGCCAGCAGTGCCACAGACACAGGGATCCAGAACACCGGGGAGCTGTTTTTT
CDR3 protein: CASSATDTGIQNTGELFF

clone size: once
V gene: TRBV5-1
D gene: TRBD2
J gene: TRBJ2-1
CDR3 DNA: TGCGCCAGCAGCCTTGGGGGAGGGTTGTACAATGAGCAGTTCTTC
CDR3 protein: CASSLGGGLYNEQFF

clone size: many
V gene: TRBV9
D gene: TRBD1
J gene: TRBJ1-4
CDR3 DNA: TGTGCCAGCAGCGTAGGGGACAGGGTTAATGAAAAACTGTTTTTT
CDR3 protein: CASSVGDRVNEKLFF

clone size: .
V gene: TRBV5-1
D gene: .
J gene: TRBJ2-3
CDR3 DNA: TGCGCCAGCAGCTTGCAGGGAGCCCGCACAGATACGCAGTATTTT
CDR3 protein: CASSLQGARTDTQYF

clone size: .
V gene: TRBV20-1
D gene: .
J gene: TRBJ1-2
CDR3 DNA: TGCAGTGCTAGCAAGGGGGGAGGCTACACCTTC
CDR3 protein: CSASKGGGYTF

clone size: .
V gene: TRBV28
D gene: .
J gene: TRBJ1-2
CDR3 DNA: TGTGCCAGCAGTTTCAACGGGGGGAACTATGGCTACACCTTC
CDR3 protein: CASSFNGGNYGYTF

clone size: .
V gene: TRBV28
D gene: TRBD1
J gene: TRBJ2-7
CDR3 DNA: TGTGCCAGCAGTTTGCGACAGGGCCGCTACGAGCAGTACTTC
CDR3 protein: CASSLRQGRYEQYF

clone size: once
V gene: TRBV6-6
D gene: TRBD2
J gene: TRBJ2-1
CDR3 DNA: TGTGCCAGCACGGGGGGAGGGACCAATGAGCAGTTCTTC
CDR3 protein: CASTGGGTNEQFF

clone size: .
V gene: TRBV30
D gene: TRBD1
J gene: TRBJ1-5
CDR3 DNA: TGTGCCTGGAGTCCTCCGGGACAGGGGGCAGAGCAGCCCCAGCATTTT
CDR3 protein: CAWSPPGQGAEQPQHF

clone size: once
V gene: TRBV10-3
D gene: .
J gene: TRBJ1-4
CDR3 DNA: TGTGCCATCAGGAGGGGGGTGACAACTAATGAAAAACTGTTTTTT
CDR3 protein: CAIRRGVTTNEKLFF

clone size: .
V gene: TRBV14
D gene: .
J gene: TRBJ2-7
CDR3 DNA: TGTGCCAGCAGCGGTAGCGGACCCTACGAGCAGTACTTC
CDR3 protein: CASSGSGPYEQYF

clone size: .
V gene: TRBV27
D gene: .
J gene: TRBJ2-1
CDR3 DNA: TGTGCCAGCAGCCTGGGGCGGCACAATGAGCAGTTCTTC
CDR3 protein: CASSLGRHNEQFF

clone size: .
V gene: TRBV6-6
D gene: .
J gene: TRBJ1-2
CDR3 DNA: TGTGCCAGCAGTCACCAGGGATATGGCTACACCTTC
CDR3 protein: CASSHQGYGYTF

clone size: few
V gene: TRBV28
D gene: TRBD2
J gene: TRBJ2-1
CDR3 DNA: TGTGCCAGCAGCCGACTAGCGGGAGGCCGCTGGCTCTTC
CDR3 protein: CASSRLAGGRWLF

clone size: once
V gene: TRBV5-1
D gene: TRBD1
J gene: TRBJ2-7
CDR3 DNA: TGCGCCAGCAGCTTGGAGGGGACAGGGACCTTTAGGTACGAGCAGTACTTC
CDR3 protein: CASSLEGTGTFRYEQYF

clone size: few
V gene: TRBV6-6
D gene: .
J gene: TRBJ2-1
CDR3 DNA: TGTGCCAGCAGTTTCGGCGGAGAAGGAATTGAGCAGTTCTTC
CDR3 protein: CASSFGGEGIEQFF

clone size: .
V gene: TRBV5-1
D gene: TRBD1
J gene: TRBJ2-2
CDR3 DNA: TGCGCCAGCAGGTGGCAGAACAGGGGGTCCGGGGAGCTGTTTTTT
CDR3 protein: CASRWQNRGSGELFF

clone size: .
V gene: TRBV6-1
D gene: .
J gene: TRBJ2-3
CDR3 DNA: TGTGCCAGCAGTGAATCCGTCCTTACGCAGTATTTT
CDR3 protein: CASSESVLTQYF

clone size: once
V gene: TRBV6-1
D gene: .
J gene: TRBJ1-1
CDR3 DNA: TGTGCGGCGGAATCGGACACGAACACTGAAGCTTTCTTT
CDR3 protein: CAAESDTNTEAFF

clone size: once
V gene: TRBV15
D gene: .
J gene: TRBJ2-3
CDR3 DNA: TGTGCCACCAGTCGAGTCTCAGATACGCAGTATTTT
CDR3 protein: CATSRVSDTQYF

clone size: once
V gene: TRBV5-1
D gene: .
J gene: TRBJ1-2
CDR3 DNA: TGCGCCAGCAGCTTGGAGCTGTCCGGGAATGGCTACACCTTC
CDR3 protein: CASSLELSGNGYTF

clone size: .
V gene: TRBV23-1
D gene: .
J gene: TRBJ2-5
CDR3 DNA: TGCGCCAGCAGTCATGAGTGGGCTGCAGAGACCCAGTACTTC
CDR3 protein: CASSHEWAAETQYF

clone size: .
V gene: TRBV19
D gene: .
J gene: TRBJ2-3
CDR3 DNA: TGTGCCAGTAGTGTTACGTTCACCTCGATGGGAGATACGCAGTATTTT
CDR3 protein: CASSVTFTSMGDTQYF

clone size: .
V gene: TRBV2
D gene: TRBD2
J gene: TRBJ2-1
CDR3 DNA: TGTGCCAGCAGGCCCACTAGCGGGAGGTCCCTTTACAATGAGCAGTTCTTC
CDR3 protein: CASRPTSGRSLYNEQFF

clone size: once
V gene: TRBV14
D gene: .
J gene: TRBJ1-1
CDR3 DNA: TGTGCCAGCAGCCACTGGAACACTGAAGCTTTCTTT
CDR3 protein: CASSHWNTEAFF

clone size: .
V gene: TRBV7-2
D gene: TRBD2
J gene: TRBJ2-1
CDR3 DNA: TGTGCCAGCAGCTTAGGGCTAGCGGGAGAAGAGCAGTTCTTC
CDR3 protein: CASSLGLAGEEQFF

clone size: .
V gene: TRBV15
D gene: .
J gene: TRBJ2-7
CDR3 DNA: TGTGCCACCAGTACCCCCCAGGGATTCGCCTACGAGCAGTACTTC
CDR3 protein: CATSTPQGFAYEQYF

clone size: .
V gene: TRBV6-5
D gene: .
J gene: TRBJ2-5
CDR3 DNA: TGTGCCAGCAGTTACGGGATAAAGAGACCCCAGTACTTC
CDR3 protein: CASSYGIKRPQYF